This paragraph reports one TCR beta chain. Study processing details: It was from reference gene primer amplification that nucleated cell counts were estimated. The repertoire was sequenced with immunoSEQ multiplex PCR; TCRdb's copy has only in-frame clones and lacks some. V and J calls and clone size are those listed in that table; D and trimming were worked out from the DNA. The table lists under 130,000 clones, roughly 79% of them singletons. This sample was taken from a study of blood T cell repertoires in COVID-19. The wider study: T cells, B-cell-depleted T cells, or PBMCs supplied cDNA or gDNA.

The CDR3 is 14 amino acids. V gave up 4 bases and J gave up 3 bases, with 13 bases separating them. Germline-derived CDR1 and CDR2 are GTSNPN and SVGIG (reference sequence). Sequenced sample: peripheral blood. The TCR sequence derives from a woman aged 70 to 79 with acute or convalescent COVID-19. The chain couples TRBV30 to TRBJ1-5, with D possibly TRBD1 on 5 matching bases. The CDR3 spells CAWKAGRDNQPQHF. The CDR3 nucleotides are TGTGCCTGGAAGGCAGGGAGGGACAATCAGCCCCAGCATTTT.